This T cell receptor (beta chain) came from a study of shared clonotypes between healthy human individuals (TCRdb year 2020). About the investigation overall: A couple of women and a few men aged 18 to 49 years were included in the cohort. For each donor, CD4 naive and CD4 memory were each given three plates, CD8 naive was given two plates, and CD8 memory was given one plate. The study deeply sequenced blood TCR repertoires of several healthy adults to estimate repertoire size and the extent of clonotype sharing between individuals. To increase sequencing depth and limit assay-specific biases, different laboratories used diverse techniques to prepare libraries and sequence TCR repertoires. Leukapheresis yielded between about 0.8 and 9.5 billion PBMCs per donor.

TCR CDR3 regions were amplified from genomic DNA by multiplex PCR using the deep immunoSEQ assay. Genomic DNA extracted from each cell subset was distributed evenly over all wells of several immunoSEQ 96-well plates, and each plate served as one replicate. For sorted subsets, roughly 200 ng of genomic DNA, equivalent to 30,000 or so T cell genomes, went into each replicate PCR. Purified libraries were quantified with a Qubit 3.0 fluorometer, sized on a Bioanalyzer 2100, and re-quantified with the KAPA Library Quantification kit. Every immunoSEQ 96-well plate was sequenced on a dedicated single-read 150-cycle Illumina NextSeq 550 flow cell. In the original analysis: Because only junctional sequences without quality scores were contained in the immunoSEQ output, filtering matching that applied to full-length reads could not be performed. To assign V/J genes and CDR3, sequences were annotated using PyIR, a Python wrapper for IgBLAST v1.9, with IMGT germline references. Reads were filtered out if the reads had weak V/J assignments (E-value above 1e-6), no CDR3, stop codons, out-of-frame junctions, or ambiguous translated residues. V3J clonotypes were defined as sequences sharing an identical inferred V gene, J gene, and CDR3 amino acid sequence. To compute the percentage overlap between repertoires, the number of shared unique clonotypes was divided by the size of the smaller repertoire. Richness of each repertoire was evaluated using RTK rarefaction, the Chao1 estimator, and Recon v2.1 estimates of unobserved clonotypes. Generation probabilities were computed with OLGA for all TCRbeta clonotypes obtained by the gDNA method from a handful of donors. TCRdb holds this immuneACCESS table with in-frame rearrangements only. Some clones are missing; in checked studies, unresolved V genes explain under half, and the rest has no known cause. From that table come the V and J calls and clone size; the DNA was used to work out D and trimming. The sample yields under 2.5 million clones; just under 95% were counted once. 0.3% to 0.45% of the sample goes to the ten largest clones.

V lost 3 bases and J lost 2 bases; the stretch between them is 14 bases long. Its CDR3 holds 15 amino acids, cysteine through phenylalanine. The read is trimmed to its CDR3 DNA, 45 bases read in frame from base 1. Taken from the germline V gene, the CDR1 and CDR2 loops are LGHNA and YSLEER. On this clone itself: The clone's antigen remains unknown. No base quality information exists; no much larger clone differs at one position.

Results and caveats for the whole study, not just this receptor: Compared with non-shared clonotypes, clonotypes shared by all four sorted-subset donors had higher generation probabilities. Pairwise subsampling led to the expectation that sequencing depth would affect the degree of clonotype sharing among donors. When several donors were compared, the shared fraction of clonotypes was 5% to 6.5% for naive CD4, about 4% for naive CD8, about 2.4% for memory CD4, and under 0.5% for memory CD8. The small number of donors limited the genetic and exposure-history diversity represented. Only blood was sampled, and tissue TCR repertoires likely differ from those in blood. Incomplete sequencing was indicated by rarefaction of sorted-subset datasets, despite the large sequencing depth. Estimated clonotype richness was generally larger for naive than for memory subsets.

Healthy HIV-negative adults with no recently reported acute infections or vaccinations were included as donors. Every donor was a Caucasian adult living in Nashville, Tennessee, USA. Magnetic negative selection was used to enrich CD4+ T cells, after which naive cells were positively selected on CD45RA and the negative fraction became the memory subset. Blood was obtained by leukapheresis, after which PBMCs were separated by Ficoll-Histopaque density gradient centrifugation and cryopreserved in liquid nitrogen vapor phase. Analytical flow cytometry was used to check the purity and quantity of each magnetically sorted T cell population. Genomic DNA was isolated from every sorted fraction and measured by UV absorbance on a Nanodrop 2000c.

Material for sequencing was naive CD4+ T cells from PBMCs. The cell subset or site tag for this specimen amounts to: CD45RA+ positively selected. The receptor was derived from a young man in good health. Some clones in this sample may be carry-over from other donors' samples. The V and J genes are TRBV4-3 and TRBJ2-7, with the D gene call left open. The CDR3 corresponds to CASSQNRAGTYEQYF. The DNA sequence reads TGCGCCAGCAGCCAGAATCGAGCCGGTACCTACGAGCAGTACTTC.